The 7 T cell receptor beta chains below come from one sample, sequenced in a study of beta chain features in type 1 diabetes. Expressed TCRB transcripts were sequenced after all isolated RNA was converted to cDNA. Clones were read by immunoSEQ multiplex PCR, and TCRdb kept only the in-frame ones, dropping some. The table lists nearly 350,000 clones, less than 9.5% of them singletons. Sequencing was carried out using central memory CD4+ T cells from blood. The receptor set was obtained from a woman aged 18-35 years in good health.

This clone was counted a single time. This chain connects TRBV6-6 to TRBJ2-3, with 8 bases identical to TRBD2. Germline CDR1 reads MNHNY; CDR2 reads SVGAGI (reference sequence). The CDR3 has 14 amino acids. With V trimmed by 2 bases and J by 5 bases, 3 bases remained unmatched. The CDR3 DNA follows: TGTGCCAGCAGTTACGGGGGGACTAGAGATACGCAGTATTTT. Its translation: CASSYGGTRDTQYF.

This rearrangement joins TRBV10-3 to TRBJ2-1; D possibly uses TRBD1 or TRBD2 (5 bases each). This CDR3 has 13 residues. V was shortened by 6 bases and J by 6 bases, with 12 bases between the two germline ends. Germline lookup yields CDR1 ENHRY and CDR2 SYGVKD. The CDR3: CAISTGTSNEQFF. In DNA form, the CDR3 reads TGTGCCATCAGCACCGGGACGAGCAATGAGCAGTTCTTC.

The rearrangement joins TRBV7-2 to TRBJ2-4; the match to TRBD1 covers 10 bases. The CDR3 is made up of 14 amino acids. Looked up from germline, CDR1 is SGHTA and CDR2 is FQGNSA. V shed 2 bases and J 9 bases; nucleotides not matched to a gene: 4. The DNA of the CDR3 is TGTGCCAGCAGCTTACAGGGGACAGGGGTCATTCAGTACTTC. This translates into CASSLQGTGVIQYF.

The gene calls are TRBV11-2 and TRBJ2-7, with D tentatively TRBD2 (5 bases). The CDR3 is 14 amino acids. Germline CDR1 reads SGHAT; CDR2 reads FQNNGV. V lost 4 bases and J 7 bases, leaving 17 bases between the germline ends. CDR3 sequence (DNA): TGTGCCAGCAGCTCCTTGAGTGGGAGTCGAGAGCAGTACTTC. Amino acid sequence: CASSSLSGSREQYF. The complete variable domain, with remaining parts taken from reference TRBV11-2 and TRBJ2-7, reads EAGVAQSPRYKIIEKRQSVAFWCNPISGHATLYWYQQILGQGPKLLIQFQNNGVVDDSQLPKDRFSAERLKGVDSTLKIQPAKLEDSAVYLCASSSLSGSREQYFGPGTRLTVT.

The rearrangement joins TRBV7-2 to TRBJ2-7; D remains ambiguous. The V gene lost 0 bases and the J gene lost 3 bases, with 6 bases spanning the gap. Germline lookup yields CDR1 SGHTA and CDR2 FQGNSA. This CDR3 region has 13 residues. As DNA, the CDR3 is TGTGCCAGCAGCTTAGCGGCCAACTACGAGCAGTACTTC. This translates into CASSLAANYEQYF.

There are a few counts of this clone. V gene TRBV5-5 combines with J gene TRBJ2-2, with D unresolved. The germline V gene has CDR1 SGHKS and CDR2 YYEKEE (reference sequence). CDR3 length equals 14 residues. V was clipped by 4 bases and J by 6 bases, with 13 bases between them. As DNA, the CDR3 is TGTGCCAGCAGCCTTCTAGGGTTGGCCGGGGAGCTGTTTTTT. It encodes CASSLLGLAGELFF.

This chain joins TRBV27 and TRBJ2-7; D is ambiguous. Trimming removed 4 bases at V and 2 bases at J, with 12 bases between. Germline V gene lookup returns CDR1 MNHEY and CDR2 SMNVEV (reference sequence). The length of the CDR3 is 14 residues. The CDR3 is CASSYPPGTYEQYF. In nucleotides, the CDR3 is TGTGCCAGCAGTTACCCCCCAGGCACCTACGAGCAGTACTTC.